This entry concerns a single T cell receptor (beta chain). What it binds is unknown. CDR3 length: 14 residues. Germline V gene lookup returns CDR1 SGDLS and CDR2 YYNGEE. With 0 bases removed from V and 5 bases from J, the gap between germline ends came to 11 bases. The sample belongs to a study of T cell repertoires in cytomegalovirus infection. At the level of the study: The study used recently identified HLA-C-restricted and well-studied HLA-B-restricted CMV epitopes. CMV infection plus the matching HLA type was flagged by public TCR beta signatures.

MiXCR, applied by TCRdb to the reads, yields one record per CDR3 protein. The sample contains roughly 500,000 distinct CDR3 sequences, 42% of which appear only once. The sequence was obtained from a human donor in good health (CMV status not recorded). Some clones in this sample may be carry-over from other donors' samples. This sequence joins TRBV9 and TRBJ2-5; D call uncertain. The sample was cultured PBMCs, taken from culture after CMV antigen stimulation. DNA for the CDR3: TGTGCCAGCAGCGTAGAGGTGGTTGCGGAGACCCAGTACTTC. It translates to CASSVEVVAETQYF.